Following are 6 T cell receptor beta chains from one sample sequenced in a study of technical replicates of blood from several donors. Assay used: immunoSEQ multiplex PCR; TCRdb lists only in-frame clones, some missing. This sample has around 53,000 clones, with about 86% found just once. The source material was PBMCs. These receptors all come from a human donor in good health. Some clones in this sample may be carry-over from other donors' samples.

V and J are TRBV18 and TRBJ1-5; D not certain. This CDR3 has 15 amino acids. Per germline, CDR1 KGHSH and CDR2 LQKENI. Trimming pared 5 bases from V and 3 bases from J, leaving 14 bases between. CDR3 protein: CASSSQDTYNQPQHF. In DNA, the CDR3 is TGTGCCAGCTCATCGCAAGACACGTACAATCAGCCCCAGCATTTT.

The chain employs TRBV6-5 and TRBJ1-3; no clear D gene. CDR1 MNHEY and CDR2 SVGAGI come from the germline V gene. Trimming pared 6 bases from V and 2 bases from J, leaving 14 bases between. The CDR3 consists of 15 residues. Here the CDR3 reads CASSYGRAAGNTIYF. The DNA of the CDR3 is TGTGCCAGCAGCTACGGGAGGGCGGCTGGAAACACCATATATTTT.

V and J are TRBV6-1 and TRBJ1-1; 7 bases align to TRBD1. The CDR3 has 13 residues. Trimming cost V 6 bases and J 6 bases; bases outside gene matches: 7. The germline CDR1 and CDR2 sequences are MNHNS and SASEGT. The CDR3 protein is CASSYGGGPEAFF. CDR3 DNA: TGTGCCAGCAGCTACGGAGGGGGCCCTGAAGCTTTCTTT.

This chain links TRBV6-5 with TRBJ2-7; 10 bases are a match to TRBD2. The CDR3 has 15 residues. In germline, CDR1 is MNHEY, CDR2 SVGAGI. V was pared by 6 bases and J by 3 bases, with 8 bases of the junction left unmatched. The CDR3 DNA follows: TGTGCCAGCAGCAGATCTAGCGGGGGCCTCTACGAGCAGTACTTC. Translated, it gives CASSRSSGGLYEQYF.

The V and J genes are TRBV4-3 and TRBJ2-7; D unresolved. From germline, CDR1 is LGHNA and CDR2 YSLEER. V was shortened by 1 base and J by 0 bases, with 13 bases between the two germline ends. The CDR3 is 16 residues long. In DNA form, the CDR3 reads TGCGCCAGCAGCCAAGTAGCTTTGGGTAGCTCCTACGAGCAGTACTTC. Translating gives CASSQVALGSSYEQYF.

The rearrangement joins TRBV6-6 to TRBJ2-1; 9 nucleotides align to TRBD1. V dropped 6 bases and J dropped 8; count of bases not matched to a gene: 8. Germline loops: CDR1 MNHNY, CDR2 SVGAGI (reference sequence). The length of the CDR3 is 14 residues. CDR3 amino acids: CASRSTGTGYEQFF. CDR3 in DNA: TGTGCCAGCAGGAGTACCGGGACAGGGTATGAGCAGTTCTTC.